The entry that follows covers one TCR beta chain sequence. Trimming pared 6 bases from V and 4 bases from J, leaving 20 bases between. From germline, CDR1 is SGHNT and CDR2 YYREEE (reference sequence). The CDR3 totals 16 residues. This specimen comes from a study of shared clonotypes between healthy human individuals. At the level of the study: The composition of the donors was a couple of women and a few men aged 18 to 49.

Naive-designated CD8 cells lacked CD45RO, were positively enriched for CCR7, and omitted terminally differentiated effector memory CD45RA+ cells. Assay used: immunoSEQ multiplex PCR; TCRdb lists only in-frame clones, some missing. The data show about 2.1 million clones, 93% seen once. V usage is TRBV5-4 and J usage is TRBJ2-1; D perhaps matches TRBD2 (5 bases). The sample consisted of naive CD8+ T cells from PBMCs. This receptor was taken from a man aged 18 to 30 in good health. Some clones in this sample may be carry-over from other donors' samples. CDR3 protein: CASTPAGVPAYNEQFF. As DNA, the CDR3 is TGTGCCAGCACCCCCGCCGGGGTACCGGCATACAATGAGCAGTTCTTC.